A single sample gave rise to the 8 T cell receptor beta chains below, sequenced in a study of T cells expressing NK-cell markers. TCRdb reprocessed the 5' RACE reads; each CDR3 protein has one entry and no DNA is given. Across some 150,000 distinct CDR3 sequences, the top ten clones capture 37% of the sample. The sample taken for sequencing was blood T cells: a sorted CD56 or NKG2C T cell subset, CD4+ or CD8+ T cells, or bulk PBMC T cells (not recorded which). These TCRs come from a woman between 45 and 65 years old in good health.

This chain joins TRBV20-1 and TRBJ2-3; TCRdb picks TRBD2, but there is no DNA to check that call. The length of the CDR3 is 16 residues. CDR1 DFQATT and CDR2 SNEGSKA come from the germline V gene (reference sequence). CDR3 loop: CSARPGLAGIGDTQYF.

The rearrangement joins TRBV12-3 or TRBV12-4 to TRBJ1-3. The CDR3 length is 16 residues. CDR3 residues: CASSFTGGVSGNTIYF.

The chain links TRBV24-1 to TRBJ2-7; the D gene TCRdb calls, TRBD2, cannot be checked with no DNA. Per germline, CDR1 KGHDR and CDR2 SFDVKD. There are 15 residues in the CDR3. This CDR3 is CATSDSAGLENEQYF.

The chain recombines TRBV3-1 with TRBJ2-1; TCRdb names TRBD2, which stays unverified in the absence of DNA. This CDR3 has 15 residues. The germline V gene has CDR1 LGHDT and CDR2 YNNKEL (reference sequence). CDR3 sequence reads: CASSPLADSYNEQFF.

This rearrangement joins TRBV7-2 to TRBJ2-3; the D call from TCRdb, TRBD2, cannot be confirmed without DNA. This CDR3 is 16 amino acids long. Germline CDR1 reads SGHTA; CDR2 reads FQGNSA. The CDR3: CASSLLVRATGDTQYF. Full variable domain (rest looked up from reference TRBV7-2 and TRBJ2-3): GAGVSQSPSNKVTEKGKDVELRCDPISGHTALYWYRQSLGQGLEFLIYFQGNSAPDKSGLPSDRFSAERTGGSVSTLTIQRTQQEDSAVYLCASSLLVRATGDTQYFGPGTRLTVL.

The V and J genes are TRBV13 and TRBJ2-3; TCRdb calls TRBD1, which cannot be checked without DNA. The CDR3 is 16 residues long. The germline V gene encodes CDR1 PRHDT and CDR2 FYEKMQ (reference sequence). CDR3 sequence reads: CASSLGRGGRTDTQYF.

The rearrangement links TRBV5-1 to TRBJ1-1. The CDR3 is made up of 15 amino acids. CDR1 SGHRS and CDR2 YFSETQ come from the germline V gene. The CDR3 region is CASSPRGVGDTEAFF. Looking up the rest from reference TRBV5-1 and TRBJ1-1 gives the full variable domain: KAGVTQTPRYLIKTRGQQVTLSCSPISGHRSVSWYQQTPGQGLQFLFEYFSETQRNKGNFPGRFSGRQFSNSRSEMNVSTLELGDSALYLCASSPRGVGDTEAFFGQGTRLTVV.

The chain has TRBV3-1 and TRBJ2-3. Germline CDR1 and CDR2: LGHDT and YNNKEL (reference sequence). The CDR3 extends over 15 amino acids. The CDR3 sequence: CASSQDGLEPDTQYF.